The rows below give T cell receptor beta chains drawn from one sample of a study of response to subunit inactivated influenza vaccine. TCRdb processed the RT-PCR reads anew with MiXCR; each CDR3 protein has one entry. This table has more than 700,000 distinct CDR3 sequences, 20% to 25% appearing once. The material sequenced was PBMCs from blood, taken roughly 5 days after vaccination. The receptors here all came from a middle-aged man who received an inactivated influenza vaccine. Both conserved end residues are part of each CDR3. Each record gives: clone size, J gene, V gene, D gene, CDR3 length, CDR3 protein, CDR3 DNA. D genes are given only for firm matches. Size is omitted from some rows. Given values are once, few, many or a class for expanded clones.

clone_size: few; j_call: TRBJ2-7; v_call: TRBV10-3; d_call: TRBD1; cdr3_length: 15; cdr3_aa: CAISESAGQGGEQYF; cdr3_nt: TGTGCCATCAGTGAGTCGGCGGGACAGGGAGGAGAGCAGTACTTC
clone_size: NA; j_call: TRBJ2-7; v_call: TRBV18; d_call: NA; cdr3_length: 14; cdr3_aa: CASSPVVTDYEQYF; cdr3_nt: TGTGCCAGCTCACCAGTAGTAACTGACTACGAGCAGTACTTC
clone_size: few; j_call: TRBJ2-3; v_call: TRBV7-6; d_call: NA; cdr3_length: 13; cdr3_aa: CASSFSHRDTQYF; cdr3_nt: TGTGCCAGCAGCTTTAGTCATAGGGATACGCAGTATTTT
clone_size: few; j_call: TRBJ2-7; v_call: TRBV19; d_call: TRBD2; cdr3_length: 15; cdr3_aa: CASRGGLAVSYEQYF; cdr3_nt: TGTGCCAGTAGAGGAGGACTAGCGGTGTCCTACGAGCAGTACTTC
clone_size: few; j_call: TRBJ1-5; v_call: TRBV5-8; d_call: NA; cdr3_length: 15; cdr3_aa: CASSFVGRGWQPQHF; cdr3_nt: TGTGCCAGCAGCTTTGTAGGCCGGGGATGGCAGCCCCAGCATTTT
clone_size: NA; j_call: TRBJ1-1; v_call: TRBV20-1; d_call: NA; cdr3_length: 14; cdr3_aa: CSASLGHVNTEAFF; cdr3_nt: TGCAGTGCTAGCCTCGGACACGTAAACACTGAAGCTTTCTTT
clone_size: few; j_call: TRBJ1-1; v_call: TRBV10-3; d_call: NA; cdr3_length: 14; cdr3_aa: CAISLRGQNTEAFF; cdr3_nt: TGTGCCATCAGTCTCAGGGGACAGAACACTGAAGCTTTCTTT
clone_size: NA; j_call: TRBJ2-7; v_call: TRBV6-5; d_call: TRBD2; cdr3_length: 16; cdr3_aa: CASSYSRLAGEDEQYF; cdr3_nt: TGTGCCAGCAGTTACTCGCGACTAGCGGGAGAGGACGAGCAGTACTTC
clone_size: few; j_call: TRBJ2-3; v_call: TRBV28; d_call: NA; cdr3_length: 15; cdr3_aa: CASSVRLLNTDTQYF; cdr3_nt: TGTGCCAGCAGTGTTAGGCTATTAAACACAGATACGCAGTATTTT
clone_size: few; j_call: TRBJ1-5; v_call: TRBV19; d_call: NA; cdr3_length: 15; cdr3_aa: CASSMGASSNQPQHF; cdr3_nt: TGTGCCAGTAGTATGGGTGCCTCAAGCAATCAGCCCCAGCATTTT
clone_size: NA; j_call: TRBJ2-5; v_call: TRBV3-1; d_call: TRBD2; cdr3_length: 16; cdr3_aa: CASSRSGLAGGETQYF; cdr3_nt: TGTGCCAGCAGCCGCTCGGGACTAGCGGGAGGCGAGACCCAGTACTTC
clone_size: few; j_call: TRBJ2-1; v_call: TRBV7-3; d_call: TRBD2; cdr3_length: 16; cdr3_aa: CASSSRTSGSIYEQFF; cdr3_nt: TGTGCCAGCAGCTCACGGACTAGCGGGAGTATTTATGAGCAGTTCTTC
clone_size: NA; j_call: TRBJ1-3; v_call: TRBV4-2; d_call: NA; cdr3_length: 15; cdr3_aa: CASSSMVGPGNTIYF; cdr3_nt: TGTGCCAGCAGCTCTATGGTGGGTCCTGGAAACACCATATATTTT
clone_size: NA; j_call: TRBJ2-1; v_call: TRBV18; d_call: NA; cdr3_length: 15; cdr3_aa: CASSLGKTVYNEQFF; cdr3_nt: TGTGCCAGCTCACTTGGGAAGACAGTCTACAATGAGCAGTTCTTC
clone_size: few; j_call: TRBJ1-1; v_call: TRBV7-9; d_call: NA; cdr3_length: 16; cdr3_aa: CASSHSLALVNTEAFF; cdr3_nt: TGTGCCAGCAGCCACTCGCTGGCTTTAGTGAACACTGAAGCTTTCTTT
clone_size: many; j_call: TRBJ2-3; v_call: TRBV29-1; d_call: NA; cdr3_length: 13; cdr3_aa: CSVGPGGTDTQYF; cdr3_nt: TGCAGCGTGGGCCCGGGAGGCACAGATACGCAGTATTTT
clone_size: NA; j_call: TRBJ1-6; v_call: TRBV4-3; d_call: TRBD1; cdr3_length: 17; cdr3_aa: CASSQDSPGGNGSPLHF; cdr3_nt: TGCGCCAGCAGCCAAGATTCCCCAGGGGGCAACGGTTCACCCCTCCACTTT
clone_size: NA; j_call: TRBJ2-5; v_call: TRBV5-1; d_call: TRBD1; cdr3_length: 16; cdr3_aa: CASSLADTGGAVTQYF; cdr3_nt: TGCGCCAGCAGCTTGGCCGATACAGGGGGCGCGGTGACCCAGTACTTC
clone_size: many; j_call: TRBJ2-7; v_call: TRBV5-1; d_call: NA; cdr3_length: 14; cdr3_aa: CASSPGAGFNEQYF; cdr3_nt: TGCGCCAGCAGCCCGGGGGCAGGGTTCAACGAGCAGTACTTC
clone_size: many; j_call: TRBJ2-5; v_call: TRBV20-1; d_call: NA; cdr3_length: 11; cdr3_aa: CSVHRGKTQYF; cdr3_nt: TGCAGTGTACACCGAGGGAAGACCCAGTACTTC
clone_size: NA; j_call: TRBJ1-1; v_call: TRBV7-2; d_call: NA; cdr3_length: 16; cdr3_aa: CASSLWVASLGTEAFF; cdr3_nt: TGTGCCAGCAGCTTATGGGTTGCCAGCCTGGGTACTGAAGCTTTCTTT
clone_size: NA; j_call: TRBJ1-1; v_call: TRBV9; d_call: NA; cdr3_length: 16; cdr3_aa: CASSVGQGSWNTEAFF; cdr3_nt: TGTGCCAGCAGCGTAGGTCAGGGCTCATGGAACACTGAAGCTTTCTTT
clone_size: many; j_call: TRBJ2-1; v_call: TRBV4-1; d_call: NA; cdr3_length: 16; cdr3_aa: CASSRASGGLNNEQFF; cdr3_nt: TGCGCCAGCAGCCGGGCAAGCGGCGGGCTGAACAATGAGCAGTTCTTC
clone_size: once; j_call: TRBJ2-6; v_call: TRBV5-4; d_call: NA; cdr3_length: 17; cdr3_aa: CASSPILTTSGANVLTF; cdr3_nt: TGTGCCAGCAGCCCCATCCTAACCACCTCTGGGGCCAACGTCCTGACTTTC
clone_size: NA; j_call: TRBJ1-6; v_call: TRBV6-5; d_call: NA; cdr3_length: 15; cdr3_aa: CASSYSQGLGSPLHF; cdr3_nt: TGTGCCAGCAGTTACTCACAGGGTTTGGGTTCACCCCTCCACTTT
clone_size: few; j_call: TRBJ2-7; v_call: TRBV7-9; d_call: TRBD2; cdr3_length: 16; cdr3_aa: CASSPQASGRAYEQYF; cdr3_nt: TGTGCCAGCAGCCCCCAGGCTAGCGGGAGAGCTTACGAGCAGTACTTC
clone_size: few; j_call: TRBJ2-1; v_call: TRBV20-1; d_call: TRBD1; cdr3_length: 14; cdr3_aa: CSASAGGVGNEQFF; cdr3_nt: TGCAGTGCCTCGGCAGGGGGCGTAGGGAATGAGCAGTTCTTC
clone_size: few; j_call: TRBJ2-6; v_call: TRBV29-1; d_call: NA; cdr3_length: 15; cdr3_aa: CSVDSSPSGANVLTF; cdr3_nt: TGCAGCGTAGACTCCAGCCCCTCTGGGGCCAACGTCCTGACTTTC